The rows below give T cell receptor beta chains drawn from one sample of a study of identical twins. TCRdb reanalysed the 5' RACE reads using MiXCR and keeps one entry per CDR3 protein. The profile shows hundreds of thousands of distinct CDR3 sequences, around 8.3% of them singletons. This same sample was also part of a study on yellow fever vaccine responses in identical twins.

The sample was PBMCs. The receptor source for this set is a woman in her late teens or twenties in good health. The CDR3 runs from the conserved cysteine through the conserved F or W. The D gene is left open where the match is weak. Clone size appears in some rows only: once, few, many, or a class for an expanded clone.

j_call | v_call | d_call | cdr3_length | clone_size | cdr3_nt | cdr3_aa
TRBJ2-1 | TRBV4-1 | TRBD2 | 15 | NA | TGCGCCAGCAGCACCCGGGCGGGAGTGGGCGATGAGCAGTTCTTC | CASSTRAGVGDEQFF
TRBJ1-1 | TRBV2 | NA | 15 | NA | TGTGCCAGCAGTGAAGCGGTAGGGGCTGGGACTGAAGCTTTCTTT | CASSEAVGAGTEAFF
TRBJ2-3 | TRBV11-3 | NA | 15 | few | TGTGCCAGCAGCTTAGATTCCAGCTCCTCGGATACGCAGTATTTT | CASSLDSSSSDTQYF
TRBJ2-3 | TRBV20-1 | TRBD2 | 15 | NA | TGCAGTGCCCAAACCGGGACTAGCGGAGCAGATACGCAGTATTTT | CSAQTGTSGADTQYF
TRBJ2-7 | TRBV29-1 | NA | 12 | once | TGCAGCGGAGGGACGGACACCTACGAGCAGTACTTC | CSGGTDTYEQYF
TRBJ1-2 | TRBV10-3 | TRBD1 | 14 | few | TGTGCCATCAGTGATCGGACAGGGTATAGTGGCTACACCTTC | CAISDRTGYSGYTF
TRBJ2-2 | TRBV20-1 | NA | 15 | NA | TGCAGTGCTGCCCGGACTGGTCCGAACACCGGGGAGCTGTTTTTT | CSAARTGPNTGELFF
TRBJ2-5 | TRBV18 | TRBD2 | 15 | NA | TGTGCCAGCTCACCACCGACTAGCGGGGAAGAGACCCAGTACTTC | CASSPPTSGEETQYF
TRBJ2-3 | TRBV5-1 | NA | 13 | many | TGCGCCAGCAGCTCTGAGTTGACAGATACGCAGTATTTT | CASSSELTDTQYF
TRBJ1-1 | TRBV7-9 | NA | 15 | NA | TGTGCCAGCAGCTTAGCTCAGGGAATCGACACTGAAGCTTTCTTT | CASSLAQGIDTEAFF
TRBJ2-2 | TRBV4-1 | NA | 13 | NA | TGCGCCAGCAGCCAACAGGACACCGGGGAGCTGTTTTTT | CASSQQDTGELFF
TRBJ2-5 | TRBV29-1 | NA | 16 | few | TGCAGCGTTGAAGGGGTGGCTAGCCTACCATTTGAGACCCAGTACTTC | CSVEGVASLPFETQYF
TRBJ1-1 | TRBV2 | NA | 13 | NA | TGTGCCAGCAGCAAGCAACAGGGCCTTCGTGCTTTCTTT | CASSKQQGLRAFF
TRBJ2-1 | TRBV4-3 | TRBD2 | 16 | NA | TGCGCCAGCAGCCACCGACTAGCGGTATCCTACAATGAGCAGTTCTTC | CASSHRLAVSYNEQFF
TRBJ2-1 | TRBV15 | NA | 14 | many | TGTGCCACCAGCAGACCTTCCCAATACAATGAGCAGTTCTTC | CATSRPSQYNEQFF
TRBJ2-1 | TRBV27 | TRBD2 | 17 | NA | TGTGCCAGCAGTTCTACTAGCGGGGGGGCCTCCTACAATGAGCAGTTCTTC | CASSSTSGGASYNEQFF
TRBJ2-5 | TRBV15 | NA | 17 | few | TGTGCCACCAGCAGAGACCAACAGGGGGGAGGGCAAGAGACCCAGTACTTC | CATSRDQQGGGQETQYF
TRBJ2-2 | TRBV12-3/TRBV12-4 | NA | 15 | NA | TGTGCCAGTCATGTACGACTAGATAACACCGGGGAGCTGTTTTTT | CASHVRLDNTGELFF
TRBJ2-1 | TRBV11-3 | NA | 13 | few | TGTGCCAGCAGCTTTAGTCTATACAATGAGCAGTTCTTC | CASSFSLYNEQFF
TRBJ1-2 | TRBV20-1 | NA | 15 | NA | TGCAGTGCTAGAGATCTGGCGGGCCAAAACTATGGCTACACCTTC | CSARDLAGQNYGYTF
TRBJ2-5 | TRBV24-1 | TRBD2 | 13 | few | TGTGCCACTAGAGGCTCGGGAGGCGAGACCCAGTACTTC | CATRGSGGETQYF
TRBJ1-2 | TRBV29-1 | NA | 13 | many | TGCAGCGCATCGGACAGTTCCCGAGGGGGCTACACCTTC | CSASDSSRGGYTF
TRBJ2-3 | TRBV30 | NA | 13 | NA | TGTGCCTGGAGTGTAGGCAGCACAGATACGCAGTATTTT | CAWSVGSTDTQYF
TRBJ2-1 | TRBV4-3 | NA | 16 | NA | TGCGCCAGCAGCCAAGAGAGTCAATGGGGTCCTAGTGAGCAGTTCTTC | CASSQESQWGPSEQFF
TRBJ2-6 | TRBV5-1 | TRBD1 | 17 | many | TGCGCCAGCAGCTTGTGGGACAGTCCCTCTGGGGCCAACGTCCTGACTTTC | CASSLWDSPSGANVLTF
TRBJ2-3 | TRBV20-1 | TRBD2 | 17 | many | TGCAGTGCTAGAGATCTCGACTTAGCGGGAGCTGCCCCTACGCAGTATTTT | CSARDLDLAGAAPTQYF
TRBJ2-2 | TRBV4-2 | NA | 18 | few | TGTGCCAGCAGCCAAGATAGGGGCAGGGGCCAATTCACCGGGGAGCTGTTTTTT | CASSQDRGRGQFTGELFF
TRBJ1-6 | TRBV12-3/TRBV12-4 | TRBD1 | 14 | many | TGTGCCAGCAGCCCAAGACAGGGAGGTTCACCCCTCCACTTT | CASSPRQGGSPLHF
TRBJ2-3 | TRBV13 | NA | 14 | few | TGTGCCAGCAGCTCACGAACCACAGGAGATACGCAGTATTTT | CASSSRTTGDTQYF
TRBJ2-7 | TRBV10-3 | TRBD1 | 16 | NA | TGTGCCATCAGTGACCCCGGACAGGGGGGCCCCTACGAGCAGTACTTC | CAISDPGQGGPYEQYF
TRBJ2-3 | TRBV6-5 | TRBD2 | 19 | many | TGTGCCAGCAGTTACGTTTGGTTCGGGCTAGCGGGGACCACAGATACGCAGTATTTT | CASSYVWFGLAGTTDTQYF
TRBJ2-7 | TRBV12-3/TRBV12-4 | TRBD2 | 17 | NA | TGTGCCAGCAGTTTAGAACTAGCGGGGTTAAGCTCCTACGAGCAGTACTTC | CASSLELAGLSSYEQYF
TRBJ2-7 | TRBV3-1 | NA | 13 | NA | TGTGCCAGCAGCCAAACACAACCAGGGGAGCAGTACTTC | CASSQTQPGEQYF
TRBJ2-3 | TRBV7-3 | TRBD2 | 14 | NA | TGTGCCAGCAGCCTCAGCGGGGGGGCCTATACGCAGTATTTT | CASSLSGGAYTQYF
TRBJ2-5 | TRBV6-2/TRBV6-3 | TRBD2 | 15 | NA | TGTGCCAGCAGTTACCCCCGGACTAGCCAAGAGACCCAGTACTTC | CASSYPRTSQETQYF
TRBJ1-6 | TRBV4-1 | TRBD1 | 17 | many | TGCGCCAGCAGCCAAGTACGGCAGGGGGCCTATAATTCACCCCTCCACTTT | CASSQVRQGAYNSPLHF
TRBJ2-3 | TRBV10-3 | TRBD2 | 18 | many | TGTGCCATCAGTGAGAGAGGGACTAGCGGGAGGACCACAGATACGCAGTATTTT | CAISERGTSGRTTDTQYF
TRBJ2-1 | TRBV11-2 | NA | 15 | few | TGTGCCAGCAGCTTGACAATCGACACCTACAATGAGCAGTTCTTC | CASSLTIDTYNEQFF
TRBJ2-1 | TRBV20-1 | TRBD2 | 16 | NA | TGCAGTGCTAGAGACCCACTAGCGGGAGGGCCGGATGAGCAGTTCTTC | CSARDPLAGGPDEQFF
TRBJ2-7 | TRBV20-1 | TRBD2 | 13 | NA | TGCAGTGCTAGTCTAGCGGGAGCTGGTGAGCAGTACTTC | CSASLAGAGEQYF
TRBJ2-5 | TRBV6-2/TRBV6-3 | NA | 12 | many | TGTGCCAGCAGTTGGGCTGGTGAGACCCAGTACTTC | CASSWAGETQYF
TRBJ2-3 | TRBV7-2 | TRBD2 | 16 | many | TGTGCCAGCAGCTTGATCGCTAGCGGGGAGGCAGATACGCAGTATTTT | CASSLIASGEADTQYF
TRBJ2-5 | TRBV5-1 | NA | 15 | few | TGCGCCAGCAGCGAATACAGGGCGGCCCAAGAGACCCAGTACTTC | CASSEYRAAQETQYF
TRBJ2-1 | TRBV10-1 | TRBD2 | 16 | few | TGCGCCAGCAGTGAGCCCGAGACTAGCGGGATTAATGAGCAGTTCTTC | CASSEPETSGINEQFF
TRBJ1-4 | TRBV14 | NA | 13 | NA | TGTGCCAGCAGCCAAGATCTTGGCGAAAAACTGTTTTTT | CASSQDLGEKLFF
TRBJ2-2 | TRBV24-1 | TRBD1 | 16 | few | TGTGCCACCAGTGAAGGGGACAGGGGGCGTACTGGGGAGCTGTTTTTT | CATSEGDRGRTGELFF